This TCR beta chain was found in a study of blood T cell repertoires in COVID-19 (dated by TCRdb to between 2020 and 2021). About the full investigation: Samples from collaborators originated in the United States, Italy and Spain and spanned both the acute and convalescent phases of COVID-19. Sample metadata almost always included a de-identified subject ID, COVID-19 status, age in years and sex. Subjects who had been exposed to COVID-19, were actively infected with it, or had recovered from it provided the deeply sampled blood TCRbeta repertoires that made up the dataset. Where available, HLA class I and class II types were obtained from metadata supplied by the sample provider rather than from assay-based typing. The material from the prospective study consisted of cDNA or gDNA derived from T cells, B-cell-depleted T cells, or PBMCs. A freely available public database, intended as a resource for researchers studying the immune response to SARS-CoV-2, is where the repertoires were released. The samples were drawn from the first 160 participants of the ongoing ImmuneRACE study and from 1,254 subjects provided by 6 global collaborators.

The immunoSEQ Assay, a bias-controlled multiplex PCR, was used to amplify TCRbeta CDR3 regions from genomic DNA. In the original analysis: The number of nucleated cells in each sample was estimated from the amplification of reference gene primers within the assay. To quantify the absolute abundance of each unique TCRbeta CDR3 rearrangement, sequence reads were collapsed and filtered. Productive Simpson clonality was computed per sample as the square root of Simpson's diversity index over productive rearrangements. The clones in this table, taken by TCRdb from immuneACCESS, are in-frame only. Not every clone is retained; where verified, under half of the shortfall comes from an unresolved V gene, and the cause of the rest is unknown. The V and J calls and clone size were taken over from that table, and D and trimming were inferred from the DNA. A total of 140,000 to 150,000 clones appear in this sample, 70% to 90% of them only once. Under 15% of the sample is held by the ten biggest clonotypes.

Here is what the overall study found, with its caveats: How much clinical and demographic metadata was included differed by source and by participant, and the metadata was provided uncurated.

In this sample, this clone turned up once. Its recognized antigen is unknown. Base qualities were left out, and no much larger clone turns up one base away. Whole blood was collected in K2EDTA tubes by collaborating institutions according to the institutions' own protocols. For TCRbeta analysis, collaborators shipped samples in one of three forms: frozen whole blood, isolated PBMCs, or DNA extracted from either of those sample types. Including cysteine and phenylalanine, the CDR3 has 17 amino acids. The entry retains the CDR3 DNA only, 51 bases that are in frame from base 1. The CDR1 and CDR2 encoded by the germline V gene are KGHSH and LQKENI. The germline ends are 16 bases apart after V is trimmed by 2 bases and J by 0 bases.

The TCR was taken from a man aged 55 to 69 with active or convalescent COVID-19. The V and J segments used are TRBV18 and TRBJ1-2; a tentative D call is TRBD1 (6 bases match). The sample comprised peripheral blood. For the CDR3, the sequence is CASSPFGGQQANYGYTF. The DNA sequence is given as TGTGCCAGCTCACCATTTGGAGGACAGCAAGCTAACTATGGCTACACCTTC.